These T cell receptor beta chains were read from a single sample in a study of blood T cell repertoires in COVID-19. The method was immunoSEQ multiplex PCR; TCRdb's version includes in-frame clones alone and lacks a portion of them. The top ten clones hold approximately 15% of a sample with about 93,000 clones, around four fifths of them seen once. The sequenced material came from peripheral blood. Every receptor here comes from a human donor in a cohort sampled during active COVID-19. Both conserved end residues are part of each CDR3. D genes are given only for firm matches. Part of the rows lack a size; the others show once, few, many or a class for expanded clones.

d_call	j_call	clone_size	cdr3_length	v_call	cdr3_aa	cdr3_nt
TRBD2	TRBJ2-1	-	13	TRBV29-1	CSVVRRGGNEQFF	TGCAGCGTTGTAAGGCGGGGGGGGAATGAGCAGTTCTTC
-	TRBJ1-6	-	14	TRBV9	CASSVGGFNSPLHF	TGTGCCAGCAGCGTAGGGGGCTTCAATTCACCCCTCCACTTT
TRBD2	TRBJ2-1	once	17	TRBV5-6	CASSFTRRGSSYNEQFF	TGTGCCAGCAGCTTTACTCGGCGGGGGAGCTCCTACAATGAGCAGTTCTTC
-	TRBJ1-3	-	16	TRBV28	CASSGQQYSSGNTIYF	TGTGCCAGCAGTGGCCAACAGTACTCCTCTGGAAACACCATATATTTT
-	TRBJ2-3	-	14	TRBV24-1	CATSDPGRANTQYF	TGTGCCACCAGTGACCCAGGCCGAGCAAATACGCAGTATTTT
-	TRBJ2-3	-	15	TRBV5-4	CASSRRGVSTDTQYF	TGTGCCAGCAGCCGGCGGGGCGTTTCCACAGATACGCAGTATTTT
TRBD1	TRBJ1-2	-	17	TRBV27	CASSPGRQGRANYGYTF	TGTGCCAGTTCCCCTGGGAGACAGGGTCGAGCTAACTATGGCTACACCTTC
-	TRBJ1-5	-	14	TRBV7-9	CASSPDSPQWPQHF	TGTGCCAGCAGCCCCGACAGCCCCCAATGGCCCCAGCATTTT
-	TRBJ1-5	-	13	TRBV18	CASSRAQNQPQHF	TGTGCCAGCTCACGGGCCCAGAATCAGCCCCAGCATTTT
TRBD1	TRBJ2-6	-	19	TRBV27	CASSLQWGTGWPGANVLTF	TGTGCCAGCAGTTTACAGTGGGGGACAGGGTGGCCTGGGGCCAACGTCCTGACTTTC
TRBD2	TRBJ2-1	-	16	TRBV6-1	CASSEVSGGGYNEQFF	TGTGCCAGCAGTGAAGTTTCGGGAGGAGGCTACAATGAGCAGTTCTTC
-	TRBJ1-5	-	16	TRBV28	CASSGRRASINQPQHF	TGTGCCAGCAGCGGCCGGAGGGCTTCCATCAATCAGCCCCAGCATTTT
TRBD1	TRBJ1-2	-	13	TRBV6-5	CASSRRQGAGYTF	TGTGCCAGCAGTCGCCGACAGGGGGCTGGCTACACCTTC
TRBD2	TRBJ2-1	-	16	TRBV24-1	CATSAATSGGNNEQFF	TGTGCCACCAGTGCTGCTACTAGCGGGGGCAACAATGAGCAGTTCTTC
TRBD2	TRBJ2-5	-	17	TRBV19	CASSKGLLAGGGETQYF	TGTGCCAGTAGTAAGGGGCTGCTAGCGGGAGGCGGAGAGACCCAGTACTTC
-	TRBJ1-5	-	15	TRBV19	CASRAGVLGNQPQHF	TGTGCCAGTAGGGCGGGTGTACTAGGCAATCAGCCCCAGCATTTT
TRBD1	TRBJ1-2	-	14	TRBV15	CATSAGTGGEGYTF	TGTGCCACCAGCGCCGGGACAGGGGGCGAGGGCTACACCTTC
-	TRBJ1-5	many	13	TRBV27	CASSTNAGQPQHF	TGTGCCAGCAGTACGAACGCGGGGCAGCCCCAGCATTTT
-	TRBJ2-7	-	13	TRBV12-3/TRBV12-4	CASSFQGTYEQYF	TGTGCCAGCAGTTTTCAGGGGACCTACGAGCAGTACTTC
-	TRBJ1-2	many	14	TRBV28	CASRKPQGNYGYTF	TGTGCCAGCAGAAAACCACAGGGAAACTATGGCTACACCTTC
TRBD1	TRBJ2-7	-	16	TRBV5-4	CASSPQVDRAVYEQYF	TGTGCCAGCAGCCCCCAAGTTGACAGGGCGGTCTACGAGCAGTACTTC
-	TRBJ2-7	many	14	TRBV21-1	CASSPERVRCEQYF	TGTGCCAGCAGCCCCGAGAGGGTTCGGTGCGAGCAGTACTTC
-	TRBJ1-5	medium-sized	14	TRBV2	CASTRLNSNQPQHF	TGTGCCAGCACTAGATTAAATAGCAATCAGCCCCAGCATTTT
TRBD2	TRBJ2-7	few	14	TRBV10-2	CASRVGLAYYEQYF	TGCGCCAGCAGGGTCGGACTAGCCTACTACGAGCAGTACTTC
TRBD2	TRBJ2-5	-	15	TRBV7-6	CASSFGTSGFETQYF	TGTGCCAGCAGCTTCGGGACTAGCGGGTTTGAGACCCAGTACTTC
-	TRBJ1-4	-	15	TRBV28	CASSLRTPGGEKLFF	TGTGCCAGCAGTCTTAGGACCCCTGGAGGTGAAAAACTGTTTTTT
TRBD2	TRBJ2-7	-	14	TRBV27	CASSSAGEAYEQYF	TGTGCCAGCAGTTCGGCGGGAGAGGCGTACGAGCAGTACTTC
-	TRBJ1-6	-	15	TRBV5-4	CASSSGGGYNSPLHF	TGTGCCAGCAGCTCGGGGGGGGGATATAATTCACCCCTCCACTTT
TRBD2	TRBJ2-5	few	14	TRBV7-3	CASSFSSGGETQYF	TGTGCCAGCAGCTTCTCTAGCGGGGGAGAGACCCAGTACTTC
TRBD1	TRBJ2-2	-	18	TRBV4-1	CASSPQSSSGGFTGELFF	TGCGCCAGCAGCCCCCAAAGCTCGTCAGGGGGCTTTACCGGGGAGCTGTTTTTT
-	TRBJ2-3	-	11	TRBV6-5	CASSQTDTQYF	TGTGCCAGCAGCCAAACAGATACGCAGTATTTT
-	TRBJ1-3	-	16	TRBV5-4	CASSPSGTTTGNTIYF	TGTGCCAGCAGCCCATCCGGGACAACGACTGGAAACACCATATATTTT
-	TRBJ2-1	-	14	TRBV5-8	CASSPAGNYNEQFF	TGTGCCAGCAGCCCGGCCGGGAACTACAATGAGCAGTTCTTC
-	TRBJ2-2	-	15	TRBV6-5	CASRTGSGLTGELFF	TGTGCCAGCAGGACCGGAAGCGGGTTGACCGGGGAGCTGTTTTTT
-	TRBJ1-5	-	15	TRBV6-5	CASSYSRVGNQPQHF	TGTGCCAGCAGTTACTCGCGAGTAGGCAATCAGCCCCAGCATTTT
TRBD1	TRBJ2-1	few	18	TRBV7-7	CASSPTTFGQGRDNEQFF	TGTGCCAGCAGCCCAACAACCTTCGGACAGGGCCGCGACAATGAGCAGTTCTTC
TRBD2	TRBJ2-1	few	18	TRBV19	CASNEQGLAGSAYNEQFF	TGTGCCAGTAACGAACAGGGACTAGCGGGTTCCGCGTACAATGAGCAGTTCTTC
TRBD2	TRBJ2-1	-	17	TRBV4-2	CASSLGSGSGSYNEQFF	TGTGCCAGCAGCCTAGGCAGCGGGAGTGGGTCCTACAATGAGCAGTTCTTC